This is a list of T cell receptor beta chains from one sample in a study of response to subunit inactivated influenza vaccine. Using its own MiXCR run on the RT-PCR reads, TCRdb lists one record per CDR3 protein. The sample consists of 500,000 or so distinct CDR3 sequences, approximately 17% of them appearing once. This sample comprised CD4+ T cells sorted from PBMCs, obtained less than 30 months after vaccination. Receptors were obtained from a man between 50 and 75 years old who received an inactivated influenza vaccine. CDR3s include the opening cysteine and the closing phenylalanine or tryptophan.

>TRBV6-2/TRBV6-3|TRBJ2-7
CASSSRPDYEQYF
>TRBV11-2|TRBJ2-6
CASSFLRGGVKSGANVLTF
>TRBV20-1|TRBJ1-6
CSAEEGGRGGSPLHF
>TRBV29-1|TRBJ2-7
CSVERGSGTGAYEQYF
>TRBV14|TRBJ2-1
CASSPLKGLAGEVEQFF
>TRBV6-1|TRBJ2-7
CASRRLGGDEQYF
>TRBV29-1|TRBJ2-3
CSVRGARTDTQYF
>TRBV28|TRBJ1-1
CASSPAPGQGGIAFF
>TRBV6-2/TRBV6-3|TRBJ2-5
CASKLREETQYF
>TRBV6-2/TRBV6-3|TRBJ2-7
CASSPPGWIYEQYF
>TRBV5-1|TRBJ2-1
CASNQWDLYNEQFF
>TRBV20-1|TRBJ2-2
CSARDPLAGGFTGELFF
>TRBV29-1|TRBJ1-5
CSVTTGGNQPQHF
>TRBV5-4|TRBJ2-7
CASSSLLAGIYEQYF
>TRBV3-1|TRBJ2-2
CASSRTSRGRTGELFF
>TRBV3-1|TRBJ1-6
CASGGGLPADSPLHF
>TRBV4-2|TRBJ2-3
CASSQWEGGNTDTQYF
>TRBV12-3/TRBV12-4|TRBJ2-3
CASSLNRDTQYF
>TRBV12-3/TRBV12-4|TRBJ2-3
CASSLKGVGTDTQYF
>TRBV5-1|TRBJ2-7
CASADSSYEQYF
>TRBV20-1|TRBJ2-2
CSALLGGGAGELFF
>TRBV2|TRBJ1-1
CASRGGRESTEAFF
>TRBV5-7|TRBJ2-2
CASTQPGPNTGELFF
>TRBV29-1|TRBJ2-5
CSVRGARGETQYF
>TRBV20-1|TRBJ2-6
CSASPGGSPGANVLTF
>TRBV12-3/TRBV12-4|TRBJ2-4
CASSPIGAKNIQYF
>TRBV11-2|TRBJ1-6
CASSSRDSDNSPLHF
>TRBV19|TRBJ2-3
CASSTGQGRDTQYF
>TRBV6-2/TRBV6-3|TRBJ2-3
CASLPGQQAGVGTDTQYF
>TRBV29-1|TRBJ2-3
CSAGSERTYTQYF
>TRBV11-2|TRBJ2-1
CASSLDPPTSSYNEQFF
>TRBV4-2|TRBJ1-1
CASSQEVPQAEAFF
>TRBV29-1|TRBJ1-4
CSVGVQGRLFF
>TRBV27|TRBJ1-2
CASSPLNWAYGYTF
>TRBV20-1|TRBJ2-1
CSAFQGGRPRLWGEQFF
>TRBV4-3|TRBJ2-2
CASSQGTQGLTGELFF
>TRBV27|TRBJ2-7
CASSPKRTSYEQYF
>TRBV12-3/TRBV12-4|TRBJ2-7
CASSPSGWQGISGRIEQYF
>TRBV29-1|TRBJ1-4
CSVLTPLAELFF
>TRBV6-2/TRBV6-3|TRBJ2-7
CASSQKNRGYEQYF
>TRBV6-5|TRBJ2-3
CASSYTLAGLTDTQYF
>TRBV9|TRBJ2-3
CASSVGDRANTQYF
>TRBV4-3|TRBJ2-2
CASSQGSLVGTGELFF